This entry lists 19 T cell receptor beta chains sequenced from one sample in a study of blood T cell repertoires in COVID-19 (dated by TCRdb to 2019 to 2021). Library construction relied on the immunoSEQ multiplex PCR assay. TCRdb retrieved this table from immuneACCESS and kept in-frame rearrangements only. Not all clones are present; in checked studies, unresolved V genes account for under half, and no reason is known for the remainder. The sample table holds over 350,000 clones, of which 70% to 90% were seen once. Together, the top ten hold about 1.1% of the sample. Source material: PBMCs or T cells enriched from blood (not recorded which). All receptors derive from a woman aged 18-35 years who had recovered from COVID-19.

The chain is built from TRBV5-1 and TRBJ1-2; 9 positions agree with TRBD1. The CDR3 has 14 residues. CDR1 is SGHRS and CDR2 is YFSETQ in the germline V gene. Trimming took 4 bases from V and 6 from J; bases not matched to a gene: 7. CDR3 in amino acids: CASSPGQGRDGYTF. The DNA for the CDR3 is TGCGCCAGCAGCCCGGGACAGGGAAGGGATGGCTACACCTTC.

Here the CDR3 DNA reads TGTGCCAGCAGCGCCAGGGGTCATGGCTACACCTTC. Translation: CASSARGHGYTF. This chain joins TRBV14 and TRBJ1-2; perhaps TRBD1 as D (6 bases). Germline CDR1 reads SGHDN; CDR2 reads FVKESK. The CDR3 runs to 12 residues. V lost 5 bases, J lost 6 bases, and 10 bases lay in between.

The chain uses TRBV19 and TRBJ1-1; D not certain. This CDR3 is 13 amino acids long. Per the germline V gene, CDR1 is LNHDA and CDR2 is SQIVND (reference sequence). The germline V and J ends were trimmed by 5 bases and 5 bases, with 12 bases remaining between them. Here the CDR3 reads CASSFPGTTEAFF. Written as DNA, the CDR3 is TGTGCCAGTAGTTTTCCAGGAACTACTGAAGCTTTCTTT. Full variable domain (outside the CDR3, taken from reference TRBV19 and TRBJ1-1): DGGITQSPKYLFRKEGQNVTLSCEQNLNHDAMYWYRQDPGQGLRLIYYSQIVNDFQKGDIAEGYSVSREKKESFPLTVTSAQKNPTAFYLCASSFPGTTEAFFGQGTRLTVV.

The V and J genes are TRBV19 and TRBJ1-1; 7 bases are a match to TRBD1. The length of the CDR3 is 14 residues. V was clipped by 5 bases and J by 5 bases; unmatched bases: 8. In germline, CDR1 is LNHDA, CDR2 SQIVND (reference sequence). The CDR3 DNA reads TGTGCCAGTAGTCGGGGACAGTATCGGACTGAAGCTTTCTTT. Translated: CASSRGQYRTEAFF.

This chain's CDR3 is CATSDGSTQIVYEQFF. CDR3 sequence (DNA): TGTGCCACCAGTGACGGGAGTACCCAAATTGTCTATGAGCAGTTCTTC. The chain employs TRBV24-1 and TRBJ2-1, with D maybe TRBD2 (6 bases). Trimming removed 4 bases at V and 8 bases at J, with 20 bases between. Germline loops: CDR1 KGHDR, CDR2 SFDVKD. The CDR3 is 16 amino acids.

The rearrangement joins TRBV6-4 to TRBJ2-1; 10 bases map to TRBD2. Germline CDR1 reads MRHNA; CDR2 reads SNTAGT. The V and J ends lost 4 bases and 3 bases, in that order; junction bases with no gene match: 3. The length of the CDR3 is 15 residues. The CDR3 is CASSVIAGGYNEQFF. For the CDR3, the DNA is TGTGCCAGCAGTGTCATAGCGGGGGGCTACAATGAGCAGTTCTTC.

The chain links TRBV20-1 to TRBJ2-1; 8 bases are shared with TRBD2. The junction had 16 bases not matched to a gene; V was cut back by 3 bases and J by 3 bases. The length of the CDR3 is 18 residues. The V gene's germline CDR1 is DFQATT and CDR2 SNEGSKA (reference sequence). CDR3 sequence reads: CSASFRKAGEPFYNEQFF. The DNA for the CDR3 is TGCAGTGCTAGTTTCCGGAAAGCGGGGGAGCCATTCTACAATGAGCAGTTCTTC.

The chain carries TRBV15 and TRBJ2-3; possibly TRBD2 for D (6 bases). V shed 2 bases and J shed 4 bases, with 10 bases lying between them. Per the germline V gene, CDR1 is LNHNV and CDR2 is YYDKDF (reference sequence). The CDR3 spans 14 residues. CDR3 region: CATSRSSGADTQYF. The DNA of the CDR3 is TGTGCCACCAGCAGATCCTCGGGAGCAGATACGCAGTATTTT. Full variable domain (outside the CDR3, taken from reference TRBV15 and TRBJ2-3): DAMVIQNPRYQVTQFGKPVTLSCSQTLNHNVMYWYQQKSSQAPKLLFHYYDKDFNNEADTPDNFQSRRPNTSFCFLDIRSPGLGDTAMYLCATSRSSGADTQYFGPGTRLTVL.

The J gene is TRBJ1-3, the V gene TRBV15, with D possibly matching TRBD1 (6 bases). The germline V gene encodes CDR1 LNHNV and CDR2 YYDKDF (reference sequence). The V gene lost 1 base and the J gene lost 2 bases, with 12 bases spanning the gap. This CDR3 has 16 residues. CDR3 nucleotides: TGTGCCACCAGCAGAGTTTCGACAGGTCCTGGAAACACCATATATTTT. This gives the protein CATSRVSTGPGNTIYF.

For this clone: At one end the junction does not follow the germline gene, possibly because of a read error. The V and J genes are TRBV2 and TRBJ1-2; D is possibly TRBD1 (6 bases). This CDR3 contains 12 residues. Germline V gene data show CDR1 as SNHLY and CDR2 as FYNNEI. The CDR3 bases are TGTGCCAGCAGTGAAGCAGGGACACCAACCAACTTC. This translates into CASSEAGTPTNF. Together with reference TRBV2 and TRBJ1-2, the CDR3 gives the full variable domain: EPEVTQTPSHQVTQMGQEVILRCVPISNHLYFYWYRQILGQKVEFLVSFYNNEISEKSEIFDDQFSVERPDGSNFTLKIRSTKLEDSAMYFCASSEAGTPTNFGSGTRLTVV.

The chain has TRBV7-9 and TRBJ2-1; 12 nucleotides line up with TRBD2. V lost 1 base, J lost 0 bases, and 7 bases stayed unmatched. In germline, CDR1 is SEHNR, CDR2 FQNEAQ (reference sequence). The CDR3 consists of 19 residues. CDR3 in DNA: TGTGCCAGCAGCTTAGATCGGACTAGCGGGGCATACTCCTACAATGAGCAGTTCTTC. Protein sequence: CASSLDRTSGAYSYNEQFF.

This clone was found a few times. The V call is TRBV5-5, the J call TRBJ1-2; 12 positions agree with TRBD1. This CDR3 has 17 amino acids. Germline V gene lookup returns CDR1 SGHKS and CDR2 YYEKEE (reference sequence). J gave up 6 bases and V 4 bases, and 13 bases lay outside the gene matches. CDR3 sequence reads: CASSKGLWDRGRDGYTF. CDR3 coding DNA: TGTGCCAGCAGCAAGGGATTGTGGGACAGGGGGCGCGATGGCTACACCTTC.

This clone was detected only a few times. This chain joins TRBV5-3 and TRBJ1-2; tentatively, D is TRBD1 (5 bases). TRBV5-3 qualifies as an ORF whose function is uncertain. The CDR3 runs to 14 residues. The V and J ends lost 5 bases and 7 bases respectively, with 18 bases between them. CDR3 in DNA: TGTGCCAGAAGGCCCGGACATTCCGTCTTTGGCTACACCTTC. It specifies CARRPGHSVFGYTF.

The rearrangement joins TRBV4-1 to TRBJ2-2; TRBD2 agrees at 11 bases. The CDR3 spans 16 residues. V shed 0 bases and J 7 bases; nucleotides not matched to a gene: 4. Germline values: CDR1 MGHRA, CDR2 YSYEKL. CDR3 DNA sequence: TGCGCCAGCAGCCAAGAGGGTAGCGGGGGGGACGGGGAGCTGTTTTTT. Its protein is CASSQEGSGGDGELFF.

This chain joins TRBV30 and TRBJ1-5; 8 nucleotides agree with TRBD1. The germline V gene has CDR1 GTSNPN and CDR2 SVGIG (reference sequence). This CDR3 contains 13 residues. Trimming cost V 2 bases and J 6 bases; bases outside gene matches: 3. The CDR3 DNA reads as TGTGCCTGGAGTTTCGACAGGGGTCAGCCCCAGCATTTT. This codes for CAWSFDRGQPQHF.

This clone was detected only a few times. The rearrangement joins TRBV5-8 to TRBJ1-1; maybe TRBD1 (5 bases). Trimming pared 1 base from V and 4 bases from J, leaving 11 bases between. The CDR3 has 14 amino acids. Germline V gene lookup returns CDR1 SGHTS and CDR2 YDEGEE. The CDR3: CASSLFRESTEAFF. The CDR3, as DNA: TGTGCCAGCAGCTTGTTCAGGGAAAGCACTGAAGCTTTCTTT.

The chain uses TRBV30 and TRBJ1-1; tentatively, D is TRBD1 (6 bases). The CDR3 sequence is 17 residues long. The germline gives CDR1 GTSNPN, CDR2 SVGIG (reference sequence). V was cut by 3 bases and J by 0 bases, with 20 bases left in between. CDR3 in amino acids: CAWRSLQGGGMNTEAFF. CDR3 DNA: TGTGCCTGGAGGTCGTTACAGGGAGGGGGAATGAACACTGAAGCTTTCTTT.

The CDR3 is CASSPGQGTADTQYF. CDR3 DNA: TGTGCCAGCAGCCCGGGACAGGGGACCGCAGATACGCAGTATTTT. The rearrangement joins TRBV6-5 to TRBJ2-3; 10 bases agree with TRBD1. Per germline, CDR1 MNHEY and CDR2 SVGAGI. J lost 4 bases, V lost 6 bases, and 7 bases had no gene match. The CDR3 spans 15 residues.

This rearrangement joins TRBV2 to TRBJ2-1, with a weak D call TRBD1 (6 bases). This CDR3 is built from 12 residues. Trimming cost V 6 bases and J 6 bases, with 9 bases left between them. Germline V CDR1 and CDR2: SNHLY, FYNNEI. The DNA for the CDR3 is TGTGCCAGCAGGTTACAGGGCAATGAGCAGTTCTTC. This encodes CASRLQGNEQFF.